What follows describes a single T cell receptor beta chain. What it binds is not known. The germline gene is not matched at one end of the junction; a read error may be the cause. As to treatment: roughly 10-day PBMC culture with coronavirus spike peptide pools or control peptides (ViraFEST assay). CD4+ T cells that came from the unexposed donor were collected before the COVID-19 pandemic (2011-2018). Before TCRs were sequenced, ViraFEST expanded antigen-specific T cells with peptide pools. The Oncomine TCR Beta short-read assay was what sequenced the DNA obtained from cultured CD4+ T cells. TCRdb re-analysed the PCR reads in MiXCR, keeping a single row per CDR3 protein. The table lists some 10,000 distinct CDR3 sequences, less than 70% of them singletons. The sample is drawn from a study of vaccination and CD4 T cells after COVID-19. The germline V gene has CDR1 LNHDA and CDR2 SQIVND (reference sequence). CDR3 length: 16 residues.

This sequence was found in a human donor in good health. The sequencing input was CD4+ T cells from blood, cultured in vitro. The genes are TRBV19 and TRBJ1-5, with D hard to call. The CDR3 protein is CASMRGSPSISPSVIF. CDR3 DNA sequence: TGTGCCAGTATGAGAGGCAGTCCCTCAATCAGCCCCAGCGTGATTTTT.